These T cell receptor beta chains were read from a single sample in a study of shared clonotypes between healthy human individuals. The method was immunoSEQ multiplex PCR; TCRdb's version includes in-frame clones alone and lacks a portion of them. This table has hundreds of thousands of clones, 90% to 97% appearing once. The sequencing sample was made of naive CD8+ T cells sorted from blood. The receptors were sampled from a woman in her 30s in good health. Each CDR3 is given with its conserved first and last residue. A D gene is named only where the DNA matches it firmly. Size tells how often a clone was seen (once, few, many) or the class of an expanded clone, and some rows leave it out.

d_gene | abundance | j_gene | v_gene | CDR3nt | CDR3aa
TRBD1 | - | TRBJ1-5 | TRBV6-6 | TGTGCCAGCAGCCTATCCGGGACAGGGAGGAATCAGCCCCAGCATTTT | CASSLSGTGRNQPQHF
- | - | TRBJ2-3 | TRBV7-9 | TGTGCCAGCAGCTTAGCCTTGACAGGAGCAGATACGCAGTATTTT | CASSLALTGADTQYF
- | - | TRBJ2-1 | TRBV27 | TGTGCCAGCAGTTTATCCCCCCCGCACAATGAGCAGTTCTTC | CASSLSPPHNEQFF
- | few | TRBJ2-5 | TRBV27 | TGTGCCAGCAGTTTATCGGGGGAGACCCAGTACTTC | CASSLSGETQYF
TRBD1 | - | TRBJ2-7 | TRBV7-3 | TGTGCCAGCAGCTTATTAGGAGCGGGGACAGGGGACGAGCAGTACTTC | CASSLLGAGTGDEQYF
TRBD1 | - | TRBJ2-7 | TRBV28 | TGTGCCAGCAGAACGGGTAGACAGGGCATCTACGAGCAGTACTTC | CASRTGRQGIYEQYF
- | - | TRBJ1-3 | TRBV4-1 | TGCGCCAGCAGCCACGGACGCCAGAGGGGGGCCTCTGGAAACACCATATATTTT | CASSHGRQRGASGNTIYF
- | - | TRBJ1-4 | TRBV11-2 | TGTGCCAGCGGGGGTTGGGGTGCGACTAATGAAAAACTGTTTTTT | CASGGWGATNEKLFF
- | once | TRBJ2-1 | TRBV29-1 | TGCAGCGTTGATGGGTATGAGCAGTTCTTC | CSVDGYEQFF
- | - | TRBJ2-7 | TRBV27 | TGTGCCAGCAGTTTCCTAGGGCCTTCCTACGAGCAGTACTTC | CASSFLGPSYEQYF
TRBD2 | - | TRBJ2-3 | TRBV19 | TGTGCCAGTAGTATGACTAGCGGTAGCACAGATACGCAGTATTTT | CASSMTSGSTDTQYF
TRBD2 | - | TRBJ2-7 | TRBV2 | TGTGCCAGCAGTGCAAGGGGAGGGCCCACCTACGAGCAGTACTTC | CASSARGGPTYEQYF
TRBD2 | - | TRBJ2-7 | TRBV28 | TGTGCCAGCAGCTCCCGAGCGGGAGGGCCGCACGAGCAGTACTTC | CASSSRAGGPHEQYF
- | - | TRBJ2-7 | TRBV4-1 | TGCGCCAGCAGCCCGACGGGACAAATTTACGAGCAGTACTTC | CASSPTGQIYEQYF
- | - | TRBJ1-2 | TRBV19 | TGTGCCAGCCAGGACTTACCCTATGGCTACACCTTC | CASQDLPYGYTF
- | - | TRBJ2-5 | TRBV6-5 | TGTGCCAGCAGTTACGGGTTCCCAGGCCAAGAGACCCAGTACTTC | CASSYGFPGQETQYF
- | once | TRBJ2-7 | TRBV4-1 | TGCGCCAGCAGCCAAGAGGGTAACGGGGCCTACGAGCAGTACTTC | CASSQEGNGAYEQYF